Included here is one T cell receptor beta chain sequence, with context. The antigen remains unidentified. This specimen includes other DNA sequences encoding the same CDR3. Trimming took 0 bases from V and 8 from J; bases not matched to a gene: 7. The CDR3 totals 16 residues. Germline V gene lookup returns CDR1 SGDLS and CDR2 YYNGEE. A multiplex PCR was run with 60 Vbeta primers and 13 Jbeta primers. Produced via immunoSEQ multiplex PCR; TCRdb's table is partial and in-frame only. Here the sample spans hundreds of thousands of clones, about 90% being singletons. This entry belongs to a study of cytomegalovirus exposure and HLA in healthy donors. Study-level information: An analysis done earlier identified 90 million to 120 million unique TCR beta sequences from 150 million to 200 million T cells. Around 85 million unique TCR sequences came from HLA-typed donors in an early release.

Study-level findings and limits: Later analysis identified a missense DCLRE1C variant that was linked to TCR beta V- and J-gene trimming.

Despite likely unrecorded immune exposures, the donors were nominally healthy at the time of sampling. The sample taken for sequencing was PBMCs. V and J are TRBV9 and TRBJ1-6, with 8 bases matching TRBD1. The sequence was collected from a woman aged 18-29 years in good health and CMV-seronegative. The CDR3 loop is CASSVESGGPYSPLHF. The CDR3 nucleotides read TGTGCCAGCAGCGTAGAATCAGGGGGCCCATATTCACCCCTCCACTTT.